This TCR beta chain appears in the sequencing data of a study of regulatory T cells in long-lasting Graves disease. Study outcomes and limitations: Persistent Graves' patients showed reduced TCR diversity versus newly diagnosed patients.

This clonotype was recorded a few times. What it binds is not known. With iRepertoire HTBI primers and Arm-PCR of CDR3 regions, TCR beta libraries were built. TCRdb processed the multiplex PCR reads anew with MiXCR; each CDR3 protein has one entry. The table has around 480,000 distinct CDR3 sequences, around 16% seen once. The time point was: newly diagnosed GD, antithyroid drugs for less than 3 months. Construction of the TCR library relied on RNA isolated from PBMCs. These same records also appear under a second study, on T cells in Graves' hyperthyroidism and ophthalmopathy. As that study records: In making diagnoses, clinical symptoms, serum thyroxine and TRAb, thyroid ultrasound and orbital computed tomography were all used.

The sequence was obtained from a woman aged 40 to 65 with Graves disease. The input for sequencing was peripheral blood mononuclear cells (PBMCs), taken at new diagnosis, from a patient treated with antithyroid drugs.

CDR3 DNA sequence: TGTGCCAGCAGTTTAGATCTAGCCAAAAACATTCAGTACTTC. Translation: CASSLDLAKNIQYF. The chain carries TRBV28 and TRBJ2-4, with no clear D. The germline V and J ends were trimmed by 2 bases and 0 bases, with 5 bases remaining between them. The CDR3 length is 14 residues. Germline V lookup: CDR1 MDHEN, CDR2 SYDVKM.